This T cell receptor (beta chain) originates from a study of PD-L1 blockade in urothelial cancer. This CDR3 has 17 amino acids. The V and J ends lost 0 bases and 2 bases respectively, with 18 bases between them. Looked up from germline, CDR1 is GTSNPN and CDR2 is SVGIG (reference sequence). This clone showed up just once. Method: immunoSEQ multiplex PCR; TCRdb's copy keeps in-frame clones and lacks some. The data contain approximately 90,000 clones, roughly 84% of them singletons. Regarding time point: pretreatment peripheral blood. The material sequenced was PBMCs, taken around atezolizumab (anti-PD-L1) treatment. The chain couples TRBV30 to TRBJ2-3, with D possibly matching TRBD1 (6 bases). The source of this sequence is a man aged 60 to 69 with urothelial cancer. As DNA, the CDR3 is TGTGCCTGGAGTGTACGACGGACAGTCCCTTACACAGATACGCAGTATTTT. Translation gives CAWSVRRTVPYTDTQYF.